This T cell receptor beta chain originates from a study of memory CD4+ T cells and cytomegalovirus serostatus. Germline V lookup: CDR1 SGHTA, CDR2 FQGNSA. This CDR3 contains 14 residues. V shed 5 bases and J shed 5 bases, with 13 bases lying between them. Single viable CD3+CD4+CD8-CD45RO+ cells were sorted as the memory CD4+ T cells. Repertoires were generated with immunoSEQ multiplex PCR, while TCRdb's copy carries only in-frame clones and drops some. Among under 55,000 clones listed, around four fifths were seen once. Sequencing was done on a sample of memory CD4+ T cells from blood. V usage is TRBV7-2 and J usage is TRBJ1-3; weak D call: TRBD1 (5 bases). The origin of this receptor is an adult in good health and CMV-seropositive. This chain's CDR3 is CASSAGTGRNTIYF. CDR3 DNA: TGTGCCAGCAGCGCGGGGACTGGCAGAAACACCATATATTTT.